The sequence of this T cell receptor (beta chain) was determined in a study of T cells in Graves' hyperthyroidism and ophthalmopathy. RNA transcripts were the template for amplifying TCR beta CDR3 regions. In the first-round RT-PCR of the TCR CDR3, the HTBI primer set was used. TCRdb reprocessed the multiplex PCR reads via MiXCR and lists one record per CDR3 protein. The repertoire holds a few hundred thousand distinct CDR3 sequences, around 15% seen once, with 30% in the top ten. A note on this clonotype: Antigen: not known.

The CDR3 totals 15 residues. Trimming at V came to 0 bases and at J to 8 bases, leaving 8 bases not matched to a gene. The V gene's germline CDR1 is DFQATT and CDR2 SNEGSKA (reference sequence). Diagnosis of hyperthyroidism was new in patients aged 18 to 65, and its duration was under 2 months. Overall study results and limits: Blood samples included most of the expanded thyroid clonotypes exceeding 0.001.

The clonotype originates from a woman between 50 and 59 years old with Graves' hyperthyroidism that later progressed to Graves' ophthalmopathy. Sequenced sample: blood. J is TRBJ1-4 and V is TRBV20-1; 8 positions match TRBD1. DNA of the CDR3: TGCAGTGCTAGAGACAGGGGGCAGGGAGGAGAAAAACTGTTTTTT. This translates into CSARDRGQGGEKLFF.